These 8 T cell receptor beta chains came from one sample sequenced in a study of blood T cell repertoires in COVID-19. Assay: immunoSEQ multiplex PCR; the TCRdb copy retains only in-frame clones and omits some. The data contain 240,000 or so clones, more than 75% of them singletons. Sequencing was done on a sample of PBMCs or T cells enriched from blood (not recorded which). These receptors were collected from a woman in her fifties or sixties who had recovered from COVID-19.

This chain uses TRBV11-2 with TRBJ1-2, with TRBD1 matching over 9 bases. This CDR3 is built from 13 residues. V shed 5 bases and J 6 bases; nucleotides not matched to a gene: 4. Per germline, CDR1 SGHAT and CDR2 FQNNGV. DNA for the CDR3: TGTGCCAGCAGCCCGGACAGGGGTAATGGCTACACCTTC. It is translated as CASSPDRGNGYTF. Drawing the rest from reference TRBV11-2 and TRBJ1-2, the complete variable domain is EAGVAQSPRYKIIEKRQSVAFWCNPISGHATLYWYQQILGQGPKLLIQFQNNGVVDDSQLPKDRFSAERLKGVDSTLKIQPAKLEDSAVYLCASSPDRGNGYTFGSGTRLTVV.

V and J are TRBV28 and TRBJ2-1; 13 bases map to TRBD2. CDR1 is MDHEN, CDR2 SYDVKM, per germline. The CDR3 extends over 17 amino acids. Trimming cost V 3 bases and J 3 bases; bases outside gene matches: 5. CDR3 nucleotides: TGTGCCAGCAGTTTCTCCGGGACTAGCGGGATCTACAATGAGCAGTTCTTC. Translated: CASSFSGTSGIYNEQFF.

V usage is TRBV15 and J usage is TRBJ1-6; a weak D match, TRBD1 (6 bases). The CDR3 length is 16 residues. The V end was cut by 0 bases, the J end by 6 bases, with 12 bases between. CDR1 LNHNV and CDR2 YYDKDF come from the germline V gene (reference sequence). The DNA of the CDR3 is TGTGCCACCAGCAGAGATCCCAGGGGTTCTAATTCACCCCTCCACTTT. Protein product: CATSRDPRGSNSPLHF. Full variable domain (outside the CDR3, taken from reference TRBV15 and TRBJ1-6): DAMVIQNPRYQVTQFGKPVTLSCSQTLNHNVMYWYQQKSSQAPKLLFHYYDKDFNNEADTPDNFQSRRPNTSFCFLDIRSPGLGDTAMYLCATSRDPRGSNSPLHFGNGTRLTVT.

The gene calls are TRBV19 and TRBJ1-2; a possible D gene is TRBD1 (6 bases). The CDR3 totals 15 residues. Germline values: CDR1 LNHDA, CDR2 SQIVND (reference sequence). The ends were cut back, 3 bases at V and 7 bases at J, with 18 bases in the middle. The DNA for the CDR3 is TGTGCCAGTAGTATGGGCGTGGACAGTAGGGGTGGCTACACCTTC. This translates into CASSMGVDSRGGYTF.

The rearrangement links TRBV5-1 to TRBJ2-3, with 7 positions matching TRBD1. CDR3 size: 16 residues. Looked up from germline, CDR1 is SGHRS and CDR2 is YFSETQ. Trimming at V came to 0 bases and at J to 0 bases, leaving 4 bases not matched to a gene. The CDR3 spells CASSLVEGASTDTQYF. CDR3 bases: TGCGCCAGCAGCTTGGTCGAGGGGGCCAGCACAGATACGCAGTATTTT.

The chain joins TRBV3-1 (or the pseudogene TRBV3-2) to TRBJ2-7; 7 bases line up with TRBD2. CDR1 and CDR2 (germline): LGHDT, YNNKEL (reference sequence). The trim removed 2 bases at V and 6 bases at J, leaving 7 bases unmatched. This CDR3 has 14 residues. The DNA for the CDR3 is TGTGCCAGCAGCCAAAGGGAGGGTGTCGGCGAGCAGTACTTC. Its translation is CASSQREGVGEQYF.

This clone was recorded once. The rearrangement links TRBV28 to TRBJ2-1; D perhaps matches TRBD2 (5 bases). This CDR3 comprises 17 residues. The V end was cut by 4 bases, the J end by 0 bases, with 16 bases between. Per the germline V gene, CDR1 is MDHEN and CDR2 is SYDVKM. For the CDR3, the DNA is TGTGCCAGCAGTTCCCCGTTGGGGAGCAGCTCCTACAATGAGCAGTTCTTC. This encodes CASSSPLGSSSYNEQFF.

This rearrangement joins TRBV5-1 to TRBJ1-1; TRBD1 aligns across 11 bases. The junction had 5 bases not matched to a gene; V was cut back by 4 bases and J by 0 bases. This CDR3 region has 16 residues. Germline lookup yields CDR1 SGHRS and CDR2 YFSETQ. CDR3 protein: CASSPGQGGMNTEAFF. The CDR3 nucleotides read TGCGCCAGCAGCCCGGGACAGGGGGGCATGAACACTGAAGCTTTCTTT.